This is a list of T cell receptor beta chains from one sample in a study of blood T cell repertoires in COVID-19. This table comes from immunoSEQ multiplex PCR, and its TCRdb copy is limited to in-frame clones, with some not included. The sample consists of some 270,000 clones, approximately 86% of them appearing once. Sequencing input: peripheral blood. The origin of the receptors is a woman aged 55-70 years who had recovered from COVID-19. Both conserved end residues are part of each CDR3. A D gene is named only where the DNA matches it firmly. Expanded clones are given a class, and other clones once, few, many or no size at all.

v_call	d_call	j_call	clone_size	cdr3_aa	cdr3_nt
TRBV2	NA	TRBJ1-6	few	CASSELQPNSPLHF	TGTGCCAGCAGTGAATTACAGCCTAATTCACCCCTCCACTTT
TRBV7-2	TRBD1	TRBJ1-3	NA	CASSLEGGLGGNTIYF	TGTGCCAGCAGCTTAGAAGGGGGCCTCGGTGGAAACACCATATATTTT
TRBV4-1	NA	TRBJ2-7	NA	CASSQGTIRAYEQYF	TGCGCCAGCAGCCAAGGGACTATAAGGGCCTACGAGCAGTACTTC
TRBV4-1	NA	TRBJ1-2	NA	CASSRPQGRVGGYTF	TGCGCCAGCAGCCGCCCACAGGGAAGGGTGGGTGGCTACACCTTC
TRBV9	TRBD1	TRBJ1-6	once	CASNGRGYSPLHF	TGTGCCAGCAATGGCAGGGGGTATTCACCCCTCCACTTT
TRBV19	TRBD1	TRBJ1-2	NA	CASSIGTGGIYGYTF	TGTGCCAGTAGTATTGGGACAGGGGGAATCTATGGCTACACCTTC
TRBV29-1	TRBD1	TRBJ1-5	NA	CSFNRGSNQPQHF	TGCAGCTTTAACAGGGGAAGCAATCAGCCCCAGCATTTT
TRBV5-4	NA	TRBJ1-2	NA	CASSFGGMGGYTF	TGTGCCAGCAGCTTCGGGGGAATGGGAGGCTACACCTTC
TRBV4-1	TRBD1	TRBJ1-5	once	CASSQGRQGALGQPQHF	TGCGCCAGCAGCCAAGGTCGACAGGGGGCCTTGGGGCAGCCCCAGCATTTT
TRBV6-2/TRBV6-3	NA	TRBJ2-5	NA	CASSYFTGSIQETQYF	TGTGCCAGCAGTTACTTTACAGGGTCAATACAAGAGACCCAGTACTTC
TRBV10-3	TRBD1	TRBJ2-3	NA	CAISDLTGAPDTQYF	TGTGCCATCAGTGACCTCACAGGGGCCCCAGATACGCAGTATTTT
TRBV18	NA	TRBJ1-1	NA	CASSPNHGGENTEAFF	TGTGCCAGCTCACCAAACCACGGGGGAGAGAACACTGAAGCTTTCTTT
TRBV7-9	NA	TRBJ2-5	NA	CASSLVLETQYF	TGTGCCAGCAGCTTAGTATTAGAGACCCAGTACTTC
TRBV3-1/TRBV3-2	TRBD2	TRBJ2-7	NA	CASSQASGGTYSYEQYF	TGTGCCAGCAGCCAGGCTAGCGGGGGGACCTACTCCTACGAGCAGTACTTC
TRBV4-2	TRBD2	TRBJ2-2	NA	CASSQDRGGGPGELFF	TGTGCCAGCAGCCAAGACCGGGGGGGAGGTCCCGGGGAGCTGTTTTTT
TRBV5-1	TRBD1	TRBJ1-2	NA	CASSSGQGYGYTF	TGCGCCAGCAGCTCTGGACAGGGGTATGGCTACACCTTC
TRBV3-1/TRBV3-2	TRBD2	TRBJ2-1	NA	CASSQRGADYNEQFF	TGTGCCAGCAGCCAGCGGGGGGCCGACTACAATGAGCAGTTCTTC
TRBV28	NA	TRBJ2-7	NA	CASSLQGFEQYF	TGTGCCAGCAGCCTACAGGGCTTTGAGCAGTACTTC
TRBV7-6	NA	TRBJ2-7	NA	CASSPPGGFEQYF	TGTGCCAGCAGCCCGCCCGGAGGGTTCGAGCAGTACTTC
TRBV6-5	NA	TRBJ2-5	NA	CASSYSTGAAGETQYF	TGTGCCAGCAGTTACTCCACTGGGGCTGCAGGAGAGACCCAGTACTTC
TRBV5-8	NA	TRBJ1-2	NA	CASSLREGGYTF	TGTGCCAGCAGCTTAAGGGAGGGCGGCTACACCTTC
TRBV11-3	NA	TRBJ2-7	NA	CASSLPSPRGTYYEQYF	TGTGCCAGCAGCTTACCCTCCCCAAGGGGCACCTACTACGAGCAGTACTTC
TRBV27	TRBD2	TRBJ2-3	NA	CASSRIRGLAIDTQYF	TGTGCCAGCAGCCGAATCCGGGGACTAGCGATTGATACGCAGTATTTT
TRBV7-8	NA	TRBJ2-3	few	CASSLMGGASDTQYF	TGTGCCAGCAGCTTAATGGGGGGGGCCTCAGATACGCAGTATTTT
TRBV10-3	NA	TRBJ1-1	NA	CAISETGSTEAFF	TGTGCCATCAGTGAGACAGGGAGTACCGAAGCTTTCTTT
TRBV10-3	TRBD1	TRBJ1-1	NA	CAIRGDRAGTEAFF	TGTGCCATCAGGGGGGACAGGGCGGGCACTGAAGCTTTCTTT
TRBV7-8	NA	TRBJ1-6	NA	CASSFEETYNSPLHF	TGTGCCAGCAGCTTCGAGGAAACCTATAATTCACCCCTCCACTTT
TRBV25-1	TRBD2	TRBJ2-5	NA	CASSEYGGGGETQYF	TGTGCCAGCAGTGAATATGGCGGGGGAGGGGAGACCCAGTACTTC
TRBV20-1	NA	TRBJ1-2	NA	CSASSANYGYTF	TGCAGTGCTAGTTCAGCTAACTATGGCTACACCTTC
TRBV3-1/TRBV3-2	NA	TRBJ2-1	NA	CASSQVGARVQFF	TGTGCCAGCAGCCAAGTGGGGGCGCGGGTGCAGTTCTTC
TRBV15	TRBD1	TRBJ2-1	NA	CATVQGATYNEQFF	TGTGCCACCGTACAGGGGGCTACCTACAATGAGCAGTTCTTC
TRBV2	NA	TRBJ1-2	NA	CASHRVGYGYTF	TGTGCCAGCCACAGGGTGGGCTATGGCTACACCTTC
TRBV1	NA	TRBJ1-2	NA	CTSSIPSQGGDYGYTF	TGCACCAGCAGCATCCCTTCTCAGGGAGGCGACTATGGCTACACCTTC
TRBV19	NA	TRBJ2-3	NA	CARPNRTSGDTQYF	TGTGCCAGACCTAACAGGACCAGTGGAGATACGCAGTATTTT
TRBV9	TRBD2	TRBJ2-3	NA	CASSVGHGAGGAGTDTQYF	TGTGCCAGCAGCGTAGGTCATGGAGCGGGGGGGGCCGGGACAGATACGCAGTATTTT
TRBV12-3/TRBV12-4	TRBD1	TRBJ1-1	NA	CASSTRTGLKAFF	TGTGCCAGCAGTACCAGGACAGGGCTTAAAGCTTTCTTT
TRBV7-2	TRBD1	TRBJ1-1	NA	CASSPQGASEAFF	TGTGCCAGCAGCCCCCAGGGGGCATCTGAAGCTTTCTTT
TRBV9	NA	TRBJ2-5	NA	CASSVGDIQETQYF	TGTGCCAGCAGCGTAGGGGACATTCAAGAGACCCAGTACTTC
TRBV9	TRBD1	TRBJ1-1	NA	CASSASGGSTEAFF	TGTGCCAGCAGCGCTTCAGGGGGGAGCACTGAAGCTTTCTTT
TRBV20-1	NA	TRBJ2-1	once	CSASGPPREQFF	TGCAGTGCTAGTGGTCCCCCGAGGGAGCAGTTCTTC
TRBV6-5	TRBD2	TRBJ2-5	NA	CASQGTTRLRETQYF	TGTGCCAGTCAAGGGACTACTCGACTTCGAGAGACCCAGTACTTC
TRBV13	TRBD1	TRBJ1-3	NA	CASSFGARTGSGNTIYF	TGTGCCAGCAGTTTCGGGGCAAGGACAGGTTCTGGAAACACCATATATTTT
TRBV6-5	NA	TRBJ2-2	NA	CASSYFGFTGELFF	TGTGCCAGCAGTTACTTCGGGTTTACCGGGGAGCTGTTTTTT
TRBV29-1	TRBD1	TRBJ1-1	NA	CSGQGWGSTEAFF	TGCAGCGGACAGGGATGGGGTAGCACTGAAGCTTTCTTT
TRBV29-1	NA	TRBJ1-5	NA	CSVGEHSNQPQHF	TGCAGCGTTGGTGAACACAGCAATCAGCCCCAGCATTTT
TRBV10-3	NA	TRBJ1-1	NA	CAISEVQVPTEAFF	TGTGCCATCAGTGAGGTACAGGTCCCCACTGAAGCTTTCTTT
TRBV5-6	NA	TRBJ2-7	NA	CASSLADIRSYEQYF	TGTGCCAGCAGCTTGGCGGACATCCGCTCCTACGAGCAGTACTTC
TRBV5-6	NA	TRBJ1-6	NA	CASSLPLERSPLHF	TGTGCCAGCAGCTTGCCCCTGGAGCGTTCACCCCTCCACTTT
TRBV4-1	NA	TRBJ2-1	NA	CASSNPASDPYNEQFF	TGCGCCAGCAGCAACCCCGCTAGCGATCCGTACAATGAGCAGTTCTTC
TRBV12-5	NA	TRBJ1-5	NA	CASAKDSPNQPQHF	TGTGCTAGTGCCAAGGACAGCCCCAATCAGCCCCAGCATTTT
TRBV4-1	NA	TRBJ2-7	NA	CASSQVFRESYEQYF	TGCGCCAGCAGCCAAGTGTTCCGGGAGTCCTACGAGCAGTACTTC
TRBV6-5	TRBD1	TRBJ1-2	NA	CASSYSTGAGYTF	TGTGCCAGCAGTTACTCAACAGGGGCTGGCTACACCTTC
TRBV6-4	TRBD1	TRBJ2-1	NA	CASSPRDRAGSEQFF	TGTGCCAGCAGTCCGCGGGACAGGGCGGGTAGTGAGCAGTTCTTC